The entry below describes one T cell receptor (beta chain). Its cognate antigen is unknown. The CDR3 extends over 16 amino acids. Between the trimmed V and J ends, which lost 6 bases and 4 bases, there was a span of 21 bases. In germline, CDR1 is ENHRY, CDR2 SYGVKD. This sample is drawn from a study of T cell responses to AZD1222 COVID-19 vaccine. Generated by immunoSEQ multiplex PCR, the TCRdb table keeps only in-frame clones and is missing some. The sample includes some 130,000 clones, approximately 91% seen only once; the top ten take roughly 0.98%. Study conclusions and caveats: Repertoire sampling occurred only after the peak T cell response. Across the whole spike, CD4 TCRs peaked at regions 160-218 and 743-854.

The genes are TRBV10-3 and TRBJ1-2; a possible D gene is TRBD1 (6 bases). The TCR comes from an adult who received the AZD1222 COVID-19 vaccine. The source material was peripheral blood, sampled 28 days after the second AZD1222 dose. The CDR3 bases are TGTGCCATCAGAGGAAACAGGGATACGAAGTTCTATGGCTACACCTTC. The encoded protein is CAIRGNRDTKFYGYTF.